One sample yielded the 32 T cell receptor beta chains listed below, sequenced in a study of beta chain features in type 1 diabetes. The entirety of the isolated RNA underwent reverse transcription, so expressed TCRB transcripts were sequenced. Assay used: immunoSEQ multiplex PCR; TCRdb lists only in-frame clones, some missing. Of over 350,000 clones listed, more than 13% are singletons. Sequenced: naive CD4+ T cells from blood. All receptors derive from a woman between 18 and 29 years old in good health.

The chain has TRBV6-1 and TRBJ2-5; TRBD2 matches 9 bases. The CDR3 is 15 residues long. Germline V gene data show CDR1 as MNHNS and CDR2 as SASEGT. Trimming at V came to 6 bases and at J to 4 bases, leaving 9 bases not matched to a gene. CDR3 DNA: TGTGCCAGCAGCTCTCGCGGGAGGGCCGGAGAGACCCAGTACTTC. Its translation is CASSSRGRAGETQYF.

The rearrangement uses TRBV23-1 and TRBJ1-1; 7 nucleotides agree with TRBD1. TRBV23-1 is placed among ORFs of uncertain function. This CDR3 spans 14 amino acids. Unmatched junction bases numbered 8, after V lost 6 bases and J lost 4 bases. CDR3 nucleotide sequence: TGCGCCAGCAGCCGACAGGGCAGGATCACTGAAGCTTTCTTT. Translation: CASSRQGRITEAFF.

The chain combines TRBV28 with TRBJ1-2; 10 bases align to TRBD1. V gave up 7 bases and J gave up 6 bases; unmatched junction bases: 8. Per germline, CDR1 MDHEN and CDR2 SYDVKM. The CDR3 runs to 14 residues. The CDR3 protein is CASKMPGQGNGYTF. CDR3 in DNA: TGTGCCAGCAAAATGCCGGGACAGGGGAATGGCTACACCTTC.

The DNA of the CDR3 is TGTGCCAGCAGCGTAGGGGCGGGGGCCACTGAAGCTTTCTTT. Translating gives CASSVGAGATEAFF. The chain carries TRBV9 and TRBJ1-1; D perhaps matches TRBD1 (6 bases). Looked up from germline, CDR1 is SGDLS and CDR2 is YYNGEE. Trimming removed 0 bases at V and 4 bases at J, with 10 bases between. The CDR3 contains 14 residues.

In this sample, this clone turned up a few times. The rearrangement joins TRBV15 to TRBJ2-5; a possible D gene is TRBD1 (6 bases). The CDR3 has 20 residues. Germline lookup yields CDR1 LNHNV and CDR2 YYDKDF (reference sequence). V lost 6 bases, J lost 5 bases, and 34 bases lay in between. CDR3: CATSTREASRGFIRAETQYF. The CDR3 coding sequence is TGTGCCACCAGTACAAGAGAGGCCTCCAGGGGATTCATCCGGGCGGAGACCCAGTACTTC.

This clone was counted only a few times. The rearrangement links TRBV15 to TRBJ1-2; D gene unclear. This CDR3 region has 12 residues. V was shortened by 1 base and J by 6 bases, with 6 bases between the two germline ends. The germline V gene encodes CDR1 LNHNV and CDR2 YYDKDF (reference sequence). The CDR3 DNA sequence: TGTGCCACCAGCAGAGCGGCGGATGGCTACACCTTC. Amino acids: CATSRAADGYTF.

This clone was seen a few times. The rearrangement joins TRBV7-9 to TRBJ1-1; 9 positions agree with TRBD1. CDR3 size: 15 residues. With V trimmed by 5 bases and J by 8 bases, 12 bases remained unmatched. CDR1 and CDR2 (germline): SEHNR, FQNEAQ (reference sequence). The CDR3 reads CASSAWGQGHIEAFF. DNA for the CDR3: TGTGCCAGCAGCGCATGGGGACAGGGACACATAGAAGCTTTCTTT.

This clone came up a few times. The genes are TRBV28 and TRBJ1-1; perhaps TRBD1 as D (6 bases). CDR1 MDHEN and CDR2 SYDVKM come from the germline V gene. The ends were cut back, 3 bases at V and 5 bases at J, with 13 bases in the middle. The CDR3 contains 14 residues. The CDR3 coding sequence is TGTGCCAGCAGTTTTTCAGGGGCGAGGACTGAAGCTTTCTTT. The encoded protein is CASSFSGARTEAFF.

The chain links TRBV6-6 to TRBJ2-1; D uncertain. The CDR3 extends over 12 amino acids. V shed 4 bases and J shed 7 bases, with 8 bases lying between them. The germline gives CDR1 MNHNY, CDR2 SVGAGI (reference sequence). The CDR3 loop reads CASSSGGNEQFF. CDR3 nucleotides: TGTGCCAGCAGTTCAGGTGGGAATGAGCAGTTCTTC.

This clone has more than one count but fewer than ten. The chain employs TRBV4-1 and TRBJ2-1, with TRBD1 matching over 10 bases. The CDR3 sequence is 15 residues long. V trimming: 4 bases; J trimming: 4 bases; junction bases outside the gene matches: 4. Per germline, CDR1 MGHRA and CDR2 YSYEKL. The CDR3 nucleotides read TGCGCCAGCAGCCCCGAGGGACAGGGGTACAATGAGCAGTTCTTC. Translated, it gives CASSPEGQGYNEQFF.

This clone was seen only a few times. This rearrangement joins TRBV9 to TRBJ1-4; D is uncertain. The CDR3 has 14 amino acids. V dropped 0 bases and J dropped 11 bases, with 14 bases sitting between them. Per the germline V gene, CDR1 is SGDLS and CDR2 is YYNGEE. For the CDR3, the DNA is TGTGCCAGCAGCGTAGGCGATCCGGTGGGCAAACTGTTTTTT. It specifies CASSVGDPVGKLFF.

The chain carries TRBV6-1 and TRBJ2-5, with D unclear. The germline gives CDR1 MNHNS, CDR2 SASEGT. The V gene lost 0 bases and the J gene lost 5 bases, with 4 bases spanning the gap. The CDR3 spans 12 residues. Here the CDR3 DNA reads TGTGCCAGCAGTGAAGCGGAGGAGACCCAGTACTTC. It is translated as CASSEAEETQYF.

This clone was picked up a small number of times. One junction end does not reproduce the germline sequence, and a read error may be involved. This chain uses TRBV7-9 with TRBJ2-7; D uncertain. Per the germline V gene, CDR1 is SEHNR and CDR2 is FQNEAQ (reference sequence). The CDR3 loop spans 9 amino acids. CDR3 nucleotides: TGTGCCAGCAGCTTAATGGCCGACTTC. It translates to CASSLMADF.

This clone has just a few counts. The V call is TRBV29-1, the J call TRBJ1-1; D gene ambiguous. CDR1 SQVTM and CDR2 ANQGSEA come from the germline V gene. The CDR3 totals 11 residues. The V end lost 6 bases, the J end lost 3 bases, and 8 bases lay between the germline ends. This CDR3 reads CSVQRDTEAFF. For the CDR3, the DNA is TGCAGCGTACAACGTGACACTGAAGCTTTCTTT.

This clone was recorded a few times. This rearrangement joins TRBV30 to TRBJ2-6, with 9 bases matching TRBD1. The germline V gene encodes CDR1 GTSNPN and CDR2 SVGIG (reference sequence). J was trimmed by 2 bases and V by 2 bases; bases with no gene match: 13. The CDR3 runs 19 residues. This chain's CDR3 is CAWSSGTGRASPGANVLTF. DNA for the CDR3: TGTGCCTGGAGTTCCGGGACAGGGAGGGCGAGCCCTGGGGCCAACGTCCTGACTTTC.

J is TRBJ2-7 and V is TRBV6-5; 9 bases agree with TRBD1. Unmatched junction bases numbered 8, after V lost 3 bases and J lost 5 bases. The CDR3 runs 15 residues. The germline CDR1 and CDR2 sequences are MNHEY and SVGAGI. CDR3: CASSYSGQGHNEQYF. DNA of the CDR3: TGTGCCAGCAGTTATTCGGGACAGGGACACAACGAGCAGTACTTC.

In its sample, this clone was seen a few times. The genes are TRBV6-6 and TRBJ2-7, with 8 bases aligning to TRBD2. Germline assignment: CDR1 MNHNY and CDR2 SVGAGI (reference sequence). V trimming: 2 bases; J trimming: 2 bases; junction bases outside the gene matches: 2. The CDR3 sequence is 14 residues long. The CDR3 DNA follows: TGTGCCAGCAGTTACAGGCGGGAGGCCTACGAGCAGTACTTC. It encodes CASSYRREAYEQYF.

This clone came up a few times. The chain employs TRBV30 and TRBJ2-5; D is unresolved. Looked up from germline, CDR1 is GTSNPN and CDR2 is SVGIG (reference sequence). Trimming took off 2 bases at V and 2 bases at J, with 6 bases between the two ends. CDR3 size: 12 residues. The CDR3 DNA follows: TGTGCCTGGAGTTCAGTACAAGAGACCCAGTACTTC. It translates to CAWSSVQETQYF.

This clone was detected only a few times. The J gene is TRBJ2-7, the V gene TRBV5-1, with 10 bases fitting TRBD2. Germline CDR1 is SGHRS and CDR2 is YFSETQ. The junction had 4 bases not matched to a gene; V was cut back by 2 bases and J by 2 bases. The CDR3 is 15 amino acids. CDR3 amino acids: CASSFGTSATYEQYF. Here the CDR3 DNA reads TGCGCCAGCAGCTTCGGGACTAGCGCAACCTACGAGCAGTACTTC.

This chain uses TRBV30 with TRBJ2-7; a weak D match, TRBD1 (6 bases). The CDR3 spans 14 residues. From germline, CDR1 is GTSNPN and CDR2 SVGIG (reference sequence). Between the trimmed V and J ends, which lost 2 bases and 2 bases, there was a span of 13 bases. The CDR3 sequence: CAWSLTGITYEQYF. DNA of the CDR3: TGTGCCTGGAGTTTGACAGGCATCACCTACGAGCAGTACTTC. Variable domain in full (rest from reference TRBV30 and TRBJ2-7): SQTIHQWPATLVQPVGSPLSLECTVEGTSNPNLYWYRQAAGRGLQLLFYSVGIGQISSEVPQNLSASRPQDRQFILSSKKLLLSDSGFYLCAWSLTGITYEQYFGPGTRLTVT.

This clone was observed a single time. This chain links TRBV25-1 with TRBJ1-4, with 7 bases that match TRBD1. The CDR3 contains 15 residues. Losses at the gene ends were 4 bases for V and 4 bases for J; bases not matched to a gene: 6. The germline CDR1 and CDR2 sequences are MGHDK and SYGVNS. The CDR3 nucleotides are TGTGCCAGCAGTGCGGACAGGCCTTATAATGAAAAACTGTTTTTT. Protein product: CASSADRPYNEKLFF.

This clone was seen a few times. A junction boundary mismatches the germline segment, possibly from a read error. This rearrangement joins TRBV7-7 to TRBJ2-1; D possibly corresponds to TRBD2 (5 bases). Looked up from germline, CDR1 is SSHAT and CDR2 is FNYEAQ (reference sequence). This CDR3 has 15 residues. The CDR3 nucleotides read TGTGCTAGCAGCCCTGTAGGGAGTGGATACAATGAGCAGTTCTTC. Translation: CASSPVGSGYNEQFF.

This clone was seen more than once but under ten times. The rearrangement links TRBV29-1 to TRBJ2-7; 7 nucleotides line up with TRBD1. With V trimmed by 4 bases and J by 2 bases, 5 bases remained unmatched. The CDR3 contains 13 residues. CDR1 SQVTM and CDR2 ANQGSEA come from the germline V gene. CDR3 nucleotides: TGCAGCGTTGGAGGACAGGACCCCTACGAGCAGTACTTC. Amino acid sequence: CSVGGQDPYEQYF.

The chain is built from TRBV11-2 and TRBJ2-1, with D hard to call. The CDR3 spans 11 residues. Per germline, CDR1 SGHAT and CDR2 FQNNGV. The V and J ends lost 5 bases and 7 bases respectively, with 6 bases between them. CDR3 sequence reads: CASSPGNEQFF. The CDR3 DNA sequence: TGTGCCAGCAGCCCAGGTAATGAGCAGTTCTTC.

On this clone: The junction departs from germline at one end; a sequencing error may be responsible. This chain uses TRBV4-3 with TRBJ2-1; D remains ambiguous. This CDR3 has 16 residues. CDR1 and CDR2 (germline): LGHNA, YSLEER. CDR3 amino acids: CASSKDSIYSYNEQFF. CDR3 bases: TGCGCCAGCAGCAAAGACTCGATCTACTCCTACAATGAGCAGTTCTTC.

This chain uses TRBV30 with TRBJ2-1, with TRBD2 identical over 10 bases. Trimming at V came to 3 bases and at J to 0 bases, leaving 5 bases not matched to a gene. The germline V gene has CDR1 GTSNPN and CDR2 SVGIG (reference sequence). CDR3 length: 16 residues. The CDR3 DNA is TGTGCCTGGAGCGACCCTAGCGGGAGCTCCTACAATGAGCAGTTCTTC. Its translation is CAWSDPSGSSYNEQFF.

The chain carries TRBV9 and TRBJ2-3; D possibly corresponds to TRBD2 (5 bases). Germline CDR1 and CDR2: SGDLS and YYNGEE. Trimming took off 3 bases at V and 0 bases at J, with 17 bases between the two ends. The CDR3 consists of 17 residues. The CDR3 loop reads CASSAQGGVPSTDTQYF. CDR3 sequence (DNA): TGTGCCAGCAGCGCCCAAGGAGGCGTACCTAGCACAGATACGCAGTATTTT.

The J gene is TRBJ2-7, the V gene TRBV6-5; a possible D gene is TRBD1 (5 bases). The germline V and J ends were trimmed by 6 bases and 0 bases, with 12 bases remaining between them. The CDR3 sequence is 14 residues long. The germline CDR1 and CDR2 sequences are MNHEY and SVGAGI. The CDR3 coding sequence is TGTGCCAGCAGACTTCAGGGAAGCTCCTACGAGCAGTACTTC. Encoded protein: CASRLQGSSYEQYF.

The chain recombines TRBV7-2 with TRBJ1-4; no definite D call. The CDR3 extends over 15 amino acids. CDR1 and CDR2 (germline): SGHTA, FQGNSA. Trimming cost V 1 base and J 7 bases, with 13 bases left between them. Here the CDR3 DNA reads TGTGCCAGCAGCTTAGTTCGGGTAGAGGGTGAAAAACTGTTTTTT. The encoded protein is CASSLVRVEGEKLFF.

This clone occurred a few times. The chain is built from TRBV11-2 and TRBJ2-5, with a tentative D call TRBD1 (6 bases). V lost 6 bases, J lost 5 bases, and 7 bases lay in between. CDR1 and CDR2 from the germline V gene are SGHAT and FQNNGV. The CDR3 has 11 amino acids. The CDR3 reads CASRRGETQYF. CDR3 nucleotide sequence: TGTGCCAGCAGAAGGGGGGAGACCCAGTACTTC. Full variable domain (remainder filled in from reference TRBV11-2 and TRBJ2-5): EAGVAQSPRYKIIEKRQSVAFWCNPISGHATLYWYQQILGQGPKLLIQFQNNGVVDDSQLPKDRFSAERLKGVDSTLKIQPAKLEDSAVYLCASRRGETQYFGPGTRLLVL.

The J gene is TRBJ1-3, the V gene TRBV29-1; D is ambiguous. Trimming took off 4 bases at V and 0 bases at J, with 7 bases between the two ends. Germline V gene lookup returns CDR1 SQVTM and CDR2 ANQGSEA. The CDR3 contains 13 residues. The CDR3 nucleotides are TGCAGCGTTGGAAACTTCTCTGGAAACACCATATATTTT. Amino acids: CSVGNFSGNTIYF.

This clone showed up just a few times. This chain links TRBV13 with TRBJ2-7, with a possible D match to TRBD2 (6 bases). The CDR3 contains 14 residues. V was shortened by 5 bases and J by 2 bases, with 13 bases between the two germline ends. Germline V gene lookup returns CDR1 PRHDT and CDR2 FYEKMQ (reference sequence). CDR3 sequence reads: CASSPRLVTYEQYF. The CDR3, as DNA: TGTGCCAGCAGCCCAAGACTAGTAACCTACGAGCAGTACTTC.